What follows are 31 T cell receptor beta chains derived from one specimen sequenced in a study of blood T cell repertoires in COVID-19. Clones were read by immunoSEQ multiplex PCR, and TCRdb kept only the in-frame ones, dropping some. The table shows roughly 150,000 clones, with approximately 84% occurring only once. Specimen: peripheral blood. These TCRs come from a woman in her sixties or seventies with COVID-19, enrolled during active disease.

The V call is TRBV27, the J call TRBJ1-6, with TRBD1 as a possible D gene (5 bases). V was trimmed by 0 bases and J by 7 bases, leaving 19 bases between them. Germline assignment: CDR1 MNHEY and CDR2 SMNVEV (reference sequence). The CDR3 totals 18 residues. DNA of the CDR3: TGTGCCAGCAGTTTATCTAAGACAGCTCGTGGCCTAAATTCACCCCTCCACTTT. As protein: CASSLSKTARGLNSPLHF.

This clone was seen just once. The chain is built from TRBV6-6 and TRBJ1-2, with D unresolved. The CDR3 runs to 16 residues. Per germline, CDR1 MNHNY and CDR2 SVGAGI (reference sequence). V was cut by 4 bases and J by 2 bases, with 17 bases left in between. The CDR3 nucleotides are TGTGCCAGCAGTTCCTCATCCGAGGCCCTAAACTATGGCTACACCTTC. Residues: CASSSSSEALNYGYTF.

The chain couples TRBV4-2 to TRBJ2-7; a weak D match, TRBD1 (6 bases). Trimming took off 0 bases at V and 2 bases at J, with 8 bases between the two ends. The V gene's germline CDR1 is LGHNA and CDR2 YNFKEQ. This CDR3 comprises 14 residues. CDR3 sequence (DNA): TGTGCCAGCAGCCAAGACAGGGGAACCTACGAGCAGTACTTC. It is translated as CASSQDRGTYEQYF.

This clone appeared many times. The chain has TRBV7-9 and TRBJ1-3; D is unclear. Germline V CDR1 and CDR2: SEHNR, FQNEAQ (reference sequence). The CDR3 is 16 amino acids. V lost 5 bases to trimming and J lost 4 bases, with 18 bases between them. The CDR3 nucleotides read TGTGCCAGCAGCGCCTCGACACACACGGGGGGAAACACCATATATTTT. Translated: CASSASTHTGGNTIYF.

V usage is TRBV5-5 and J usage is TRBJ2-1; maybe TRBD1 (6 bases). The germline V gene has CDR1 SGHKS and CDR2 YYEKEE (reference sequence). With 2 bases removed from V and 8 bases from J, the gap between germline ends came to 11 bases. CDR3 length: 13 residues. DNA of the CDR3: TGTGCCAGCAGCTTCCAGGGGTTCCATGAGCAGTTCTTC. Residues: CASSFQGFHEQFF. Together with reference TRBV5-5 and TRBJ2-1, the CDR3 gives the full variable domain: DAGVTQSPTHLIKTRGQQVTLRCSPISGHKSVSWYQQVLGQGPQFIFQYYEKEERGRGNFPDRFSARQFPNYSSELNVNALLLGDSALYLCASSFQGFHEQFFGPGTRLTVL.

The rearrangement links TRBV18 to TRBJ1-5; unclear D gene. Germline CDR1 KGHSH, CDR2 LQKENI. V lost 4 bases and J 0 bases, leaving 10 bases between the germline ends. The CDR3 loop spans 15 amino acids. The chain's CDR3 is CASSRAQPSNQPQHF. Written as DNA, the CDR3 is TGTGCCAGCTCACGTGCACAGCCTAGCAATCAGCCCCAGCATTTT.

For the CDR3, the DNA is TGCGCCAGCAGCTTGGTTTCGGTCGGTACAGAGACCCAGTACTTC. Translated, it gives CASSLVSVGTETQYF. This rearrangement joins TRBV5-1 to TRBJ2-5; D is undetermined. The CDR3 covers 15 residues. Germline V gene sequence: CDR1 SGHRS, CDR2 YFSETQ. With 0 bases removed from V and 4 bases from J, the gap between germline ends came to 13 bases.

This clone showed up just a few times. The chain carries TRBV19 and TRBJ1-1, with unresolved D. Per the germline V gene, CDR1 is LNHDA and CDR2 is SQIVND (reference sequence). The germline V and J ends were trimmed by 10 bases and 5 bases, with 8 bases remaining between them. This CDR3 has 10 amino acids. CDR3 protein: CATEGTEAFF. In DNA form, the CDR3 reads TGTGCCACCGAGGGTACTGAAGCTTTCTTT.

The chain uses TRBV7-8 and TRBJ2-5, with 7 bases lining up with TRBD1. There are 14 residues in the CDR3. Germline-derived CDR1 and CDR2 are SGHVS and FQNEAQ. After removal of 5 bases from V and 1 base from J, the junction contained 4 bases not matched to a gene. The CDR3 region is CASSLRGRQETQYF. The CDR3 DNA follows: TGTGCCAGCAGCCTGAGGGGGCGCCAAGAGACCCAGTACTTC.

This chain connects TRBV27 to TRBJ1-5; 7 bases agree with TRBD1. CDR1 and CDR2 from the germline V gene are MNHEY and SMNVEV (reference sequence). V lost 5 bases and J lost 0; bases outside the gene matches: 16. The CDR3 extends over 19 amino acids. The CDR3 sequence is CASSPRASGTVYSNQPQHF. CDR3 coding DNA: TGTGCCAGCAGTCCTAGGGCCTCCGGGACAGTCTATAGCAATCAGCCCCAGCATTTT.

The chain employs TRBV19 and TRBJ1-5; TRBD1 matches 10 bases. CDR3 size: 17 residues. With V trimmed by 5 bases and J by 1 base, 8 bases remained unmatched. Germline V gives CDR1 LNHDA, CDR2 SQIVND (reference sequence). CDR3 residues: CASSSLGTGVSNQPQHF. The CDR3 bases are TGTGCCAGTAGTTCATTGGGGACAGGGGTAAGCAATCAGCCCCAGCATTTT.

The V call is TRBV7-2, the J call TRBJ1-5; D remains ambiguous. The CDR3 spans 15 residues. Per germline, CDR1 SGHTA and CDR2 FQGNSA. The V end lost 4 bases, the J end lost 0 bases, and 10 bases lay between the germline ends. The CDR3 sequence is CASSSGEISNQPQHF. Written as DNA, the CDR3 is TGTGCCAGCAGCTCTGGAGAGATTAGCAATCAGCCCCAGCATTTT. The variable domain in full, completed from reference TRBV7-2 and TRBJ1-5, reads GAGVSQSPSNKVTEKGKDVELRCDPISGHTALYWYRQSLGQGLEFLIYFQGNSAPDKSGLPSDRFSAERTGGSVSTLTIQRTQQEDSAVYLCASSSGEISNQPQHFGDGTRLSIL.

This clone was counted between two and nine times. The CDR3 nucleotides are TGTGCCAGCAGGCCCACTTACAGGGCTACAGATACGCAGTATTTT. It is translated as CASRPTYRATDTQYF. The chain recombines TRBV3-1 (or the pseudogene TRBV3-2) with TRBJ2-3; tentative D call: TRBD1 (6 bases). This CDR3 contains 15 residues. CDR1 and CDR2 (germline): LGHDT, YNNKEL (reference sequence). V was trimmed by 6 bases and J by 3 bases, leaving 16 bases between them.

The V call is TRBV6-5, the J call TRBJ1-1; D is undetermined. Germline CDR1 reads MNHEY; CDR2 reads SVGAGI. The V and J ends lost 6 bases and 6 bases respectively, with 17 bases between them. The CDR3 sequence is 14 residues long. CDR3: CASRFQRARPEAFF. CDR3 DNA: TGTGCCAGCAGGTTCCAGAGGGCCCGACCTGAAGCTTTCTTT.

The V call is TRBV9, the J call TRBJ1-1; tentative D call: TRBD1 (6 bases). Germline assignment: CDR1 SGDLS and CDR2 YYNGEE. CDR3 length: 15 residues. Trimming shortened V by 4 bases and J by 1 base, and 14 bases separated the two germline ends. The CDR3 here is CASSRSPGANTEAFF. CDR3 nucleotide sequence: TGTGCCAGCAGCCGTAGTCCAGGGGCGAACACTGAAGCTTTCTTT.

The CDR3 spells CASSIAQGNYGYTF. CDR3 bases: TGTGCCAGCAGTATTGCACAGGGGAACTATGGCTACACCTTC. The chain is built from TRBV6-5 and TRBJ1-2; 7 bases are shared with TRBD1. Per germline, CDR1 MNHEY and CDR2 SVGAGI. Unmatched junction bases numbered 5, after V lost 5 bases and J lost 2 bases. This CDR3 contains 14 residues.

V usage is TRBV6-1 and J usage is TRBJ2-3; D ambiguous. The V and J ends lost 6 bases and 0 bases respectively, with 4 bases between them. This CDR3 region has 12 residues. The germline V gene has CDR1 MNHNS and CDR2 SASEGT. This chain's CDR3 is CASSPSTDTQYF. Written as DNA, the CDR3 is TGTGCCAGCAGCCCTAGCACAGATACGCAGTATTTT.

The chain recombines TRBV19 with TRBJ2-5; D remains unclear. Germline V gene sequence: CDR1 LNHDA, CDR2 SQIVND (reference sequence). Trimming removed 4 bases from V and 7 bases from J, with 10 bases in between. The CDR3 is 12 residues long. Here the CDR3 reads CASSRIDGTQYF. In DNA, the CDR3 is TGTGCCAGTAGTAGAATAGATGGGACCCAGTACTTC. The entire variable domain, with the rest obtained from reference TRBV19 and TRBJ2-5, is as follows: DGGITQSPKYLFRKEGQNVTLSCEQNLNHDAMYWYRQDPGQGLRLIYYSQIVNDFQKGDIAEGYSVSREKKESFPLTVTSAQKNPTAFYLCASSRIDGTQYFGPGTRLLVL.

V and J are TRBV19 and TRBJ1-3, with D tentatively TRBD1 (6 bases). Between the trimmed V and J ends, which lost 3 bases and 2 bases, there was a span of 11 bases. Germline CDR1 LNHDA, CDR2 SQIVND (reference sequence). There are 15 residues in the CDR3. The CDR3 bases are TGTGCCAGTAGTATGCGAGAGGGGGCTGGAAACACCATATATTTT. It codes for CASSMREGAGNTIYF.

The rearrangement links TRBV6-5 to TRBJ1-1; TRBD1 aligns across 7 bases. The CDR3 is 12 residues long. Trimming removed 5 bases from V and 12 bases from J; junction bases left unmatched: 9. Per the germline V gene, CDR1 is MNHEY and CDR2 is SVGAGI. The CDR3 DNA reads as TGTGCCAGCAGTCACGGACAGGTCGGGCCTTTCTTT. Amino acids: CASSHGQVGPFF.

The rearrangement joins TRBV14 to TRBJ2-6; 9 bases map to TRBD2. Trimming at V came to 1 base and at J to 2 bases, leaving 9 bases not matched to a gene. The V gene's germline CDR1 is SGHDN and CDR2 FVKESK. The CDR3 spans 19 residues. The CDR3 is CASSQVRGLAGTGANVLTF. CDR3 in DNA: TGTGCCAGCAGCCAAGTTCGGGGGCTAGCGGGAACTGGGGCCAACGTCCTGACTTTC.

The chain joins TRBV13 to TRBJ1-2; TRBD1 is a possible D gene (6 bases). The germline V and J ends were trimmed by 5 bases and 5 bases, with 9 bases remaining between them. Germline CDR1 reads PRHDT; CDR2 reads FYEKMQ (reference sequence). This CDR3 has 12 residues. DNA of the CDR3: TGTGCCAGCAGCGCGGACAGTTATGGCTACACCTTC. Its protein product is CASSADSYGYTF.

The chain combines TRBV7-2 with TRBJ2-1; 7 nucleotides match TRBD1. Trimming removed 6 bases from V and 2 bases from J; junction bases left unmatched: 7. The germline gives CDR1 SGHTA, CDR2 FQGNSA. This CDR3 is 15 amino acids long. In nucleotides, the CDR3 is TGTGCCAGCAGACTCGGGACAGTCACCTACAATGAGCAGTTCTTC. Protein sequence: CASRLGTVTYNEQFF. Supplemented by reference TRBV7-2 and TRBJ2-1, the full variable domain reads GAGVSQSPSNKVTEKGKDVELRCDPISGHTALYWYRQSLGQGLEFLIYFQGNSAPDKSGLPSDRFSAERTGGSVSTLTIQRTQQEDSAVYLCASRLGTVTYNEQFFGPGTRLTVL.

This clone occurred a few times. V gene TRBV19 combines with J gene TRBJ2-7, with a tentative D call TRBD1 (7 bases). Germline CDR1 reads LNHDA; CDR2 reads SQIVND (reference sequence). This CDR3 has 14 amino acids. The V end lost 5 bases, the J end lost 6 bases, and 17 bases lay between the germline ends. The CDR3 sequence: CASSSRYRGGEQYF. Here the CDR3 DNA reads TGTGCCAGTAGTTCTAGGTACAGGGGAGGCGAGCAGTACTTC.

The chain employs TRBV5-4 and TRBJ1-4, with D maybe TRBD1 (6 bases). V was trimmed by 1 base and J by 5 bases, leaving 12 bases between them. This CDR3 has 15 amino acids. CDR1 and CDR2 from the germline V gene are SGHNT and YYREEE (reference sequence). The DNA for the CDR3 is TGTGCCAGCAGCTTGCGGACAGCTGGAAATGAAAAACTGTTTTTT. It encodes CASSLRTAGNEKLFF.

The V gene is TRBV5-1, the J gene TRBJ1-1, with 7 nucleotides matching TRBD1. Germline assignment: CDR1 SGHRS and CDR2 YFSETQ. The CDR3 loop spans 14 amino acids. With 6 bases clipped from V and 3 bases from J, the junction kept 8 bases outside the gene matches. The CDR3 nucleotides read TGCGCCAGCAACAGGGACAGTAGGGACACTGAAGCTTTCTTT. It codes for CASNRDSRDTEAFF. Drawing the rest from reference TRBV5-1 and TRBJ1-1, the complete variable domain is KAGVTQTPRYLIKTRGQQVTLSCSPISGHRSVSWYQQTPGQGLQFLFEYFSETQRNKGNFPGRFSGRQFSNSRSEMNVSTLELGDSALYLCASNRDSRDTEAFFGQGTRLTVV.

The chain links TRBV29-1 to TRBJ2-1; 7 bases map to TRBD2. Trimming at V came to 7 bases and at J to 8 bases, leaving 8 bases not matched to a gene. The length of the CDR3 is 12 residues. The germline CDR1 and CDR2 sequences are SQVTM and ANQGSEA. The CDR3 bases are TGCAGCGGGTCGGGAGGACGCTATGAGCAGTTCTTC. This encodes CSGSGGRYEQFF.

This clone has just a few counts. This chain joins TRBV2 and TRBJ1-4, with TRBD1 as a possible D gene (5 bases). The CDR3 spans 15 residues. CDR1 SNHLY and CDR2 FYNNEI come from the germline V gene. V was pared by 4 bases and J by 4 bases, with 13 bases between. As DNA, the CDR3 is TGTGCCAGCAGTGGTGGGGGGAAACTTAATGAAAAACTGTTTTTT. This sequence encodes CASSGGGKLNEKLFF.

This clone has a handful of counts. The rearrangement joins TRBV7-9 to TRBJ2-5, with D possibly TRBD1 on 5 matching bases. The CDR3 has 18 residues. Germline V gene sequence: CDR1 SEHNR, CDR2 FQNEAQ (reference sequence). V gave up 1 base and J gave up 6 bases, with 24 bases separating them. CDR3 amino acids: CASSLVPSTWGEVKTQYF. CDR3 nucleotide sequence: TGTGCCAGCAGCTTAGTTCCGTCGACTTGGGGCGAGGTAAAGACCCAGTACTTC.

A few counts support this clone. The V gene is TRBV18, the J gene TRBJ1-2; 10 positions match TRBD1. V dropped 1 base and J dropped 7; count of bases not matched to a gene: 6. Germline lookup yields CDR1 KGHSH and CDR2 LQKENI. The CDR3 has 15 residues. CDR3 sequence (DNA): TGTGCCAGCTCACCACGGGACAGGGGTAGCGGTGGCTACACCTTC. This sequence encodes CASSPRDRGSGGYTF.

V and J are TRBV7-6 and TRBJ2-7; D is possibly TRBD2 (5 bases). V lost 1 base and J lost 6, with 16 bases in between. Germline lookup yields CDR1 SGHVS and CDR2 FNYEAQ. This CDR3 spans 15 amino acids. The CDR3 sequence: CASSLETGIAGEQYF. In nucleotides, the CDR3 is TGTGCCAGCAGCTTAGAAACCGGGATTGCTGGCGAGCAGTACTTC.